The clone carrying this T cell receptor beta chain was seen many times. Its antigen is undetermined. Making use of molecular barcodes, quantitative 5'-RACE generated TCR beta libraries. MiXCR, run by TCRdb on the 5' RACE reads, gives a single entry per CDR3 protein. The sample holds about 460,000 distinct CDR3 sequences, roughly 5.2% seen once. These data are taken from a study of CD8 T cells in ankylosing spondylitis. Study-wide results and caveats: Disease-linked clones reportedly showed significant enrichment in matched ankylosing spondylitis synovial fluid. In the blood and synovial fluid of reactive arthritis, some motif variants had been previously reported. One TCR beta motif, made up of under ten highly homologous variants, appeared characteristic of ankylosing spondylitis blood.

Germline V gene lookup returns CDR1 SEHNR and CDR2 FQNEAQ (reference sequence). The CDR3 consists of 14 residues. V lost 3 bases to trimming and J lost 8 bases; unmatched junction nucleotides: 7. The sequencing sample was made of blood, either unsorted or a sorted T cell fraction (not recorded which). The V gene is TRBV7-9, the J gene TRBJ1-2; 9 positions agree with TRBD1. This TCR was sampled from a male donor with ankylosing spondylitis. The CDR3 nucleotides read TGTGCCAGCAGCTTTTGGGACAGGGCAGGCGGCTACACCTTC. Translated, it gives CASSFWDRAGGYTF.